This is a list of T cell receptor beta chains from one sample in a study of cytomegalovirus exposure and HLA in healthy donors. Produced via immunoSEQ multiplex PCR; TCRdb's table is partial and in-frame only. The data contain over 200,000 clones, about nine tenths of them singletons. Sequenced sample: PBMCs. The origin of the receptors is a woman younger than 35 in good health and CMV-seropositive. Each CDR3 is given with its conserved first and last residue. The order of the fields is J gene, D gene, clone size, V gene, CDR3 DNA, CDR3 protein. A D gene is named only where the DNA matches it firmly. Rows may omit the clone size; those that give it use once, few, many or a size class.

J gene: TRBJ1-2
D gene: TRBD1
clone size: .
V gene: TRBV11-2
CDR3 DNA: TGTGCCAGCAGCGCTACAGGGGGCAGCGGCTACACCTTC
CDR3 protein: CASSATGGSGYTF

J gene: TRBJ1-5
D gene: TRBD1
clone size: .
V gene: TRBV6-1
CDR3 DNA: TGTGCCAGCAGTGAATTAAGGGGGCTCAGCAATCAGCCCCAGCATTTT
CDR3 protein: CASSELRGLSNQPQHF

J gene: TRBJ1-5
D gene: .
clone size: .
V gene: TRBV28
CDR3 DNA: TGTGCCAGCAGTCCCCGGGGAGGGGGTCAGCCCCAGCATTTT
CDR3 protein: CASSPRGGGQPQHF

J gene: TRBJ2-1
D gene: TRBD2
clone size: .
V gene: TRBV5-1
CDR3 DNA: TGCGCCAGCAGCCTAGCGGGAGGACTGAATGAGCAGTTCTTC
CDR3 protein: CASSLAGGLNEQFF

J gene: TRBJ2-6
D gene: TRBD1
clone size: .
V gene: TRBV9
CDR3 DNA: TGTGCCAGCAGCGTAGGGACAGGGAGGATGAGGGCCAACGTCCTGACTTTC
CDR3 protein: CASSVGTGRMRANVLTF

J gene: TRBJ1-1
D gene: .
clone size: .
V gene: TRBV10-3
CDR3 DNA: TGTGCCATCAGTGCAACCTTGGACAAAGAAGCTTTCTTT
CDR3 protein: CAISATLDKEAFF

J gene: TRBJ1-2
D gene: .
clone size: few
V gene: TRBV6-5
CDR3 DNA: TGTGCCAGCAGTTACTCAAGGGGTGACGGCTACACCTTC
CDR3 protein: CASSYSRGDGYTF

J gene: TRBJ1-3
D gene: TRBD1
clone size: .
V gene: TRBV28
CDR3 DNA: TGTGCCAGCACTAACGGACAGGGCTCTGGAAACACCATATATTTT
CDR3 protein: CASTNGQGSGNTIYF

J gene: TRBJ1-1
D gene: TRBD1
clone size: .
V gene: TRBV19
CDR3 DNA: TGTGCCAGTAGCCTTACCGGGACAGGAGAAGCTTTCTTT
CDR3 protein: CASSLTGTGEAFF

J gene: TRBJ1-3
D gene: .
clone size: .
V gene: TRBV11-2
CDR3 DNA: TGTGCCAGCAGCTTAAGGTCGACTTTTGGAAACACCATATATTTT
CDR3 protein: CASSLRSTFGNTIYF

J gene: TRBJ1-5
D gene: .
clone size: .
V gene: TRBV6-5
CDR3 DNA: TGTGCCAGCAGTCCCCGGTCGAATCAGCCCCAGCATTTT
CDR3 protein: CASSPRSNQPQHF

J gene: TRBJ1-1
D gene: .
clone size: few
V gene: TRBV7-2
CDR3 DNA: TGTGCCAGCAGCTCTTGGGGGGGCCAGGAAGCTTTCTTT
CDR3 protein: CASSSWGGQEAFF

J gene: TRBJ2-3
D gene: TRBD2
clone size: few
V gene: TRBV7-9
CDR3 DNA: TGTGCCAGCAGCTTTGTTGCGGGAGCGGGAACCACAGATACGCAGTATTTT
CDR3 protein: CASSFVAGAGTTDTQYF

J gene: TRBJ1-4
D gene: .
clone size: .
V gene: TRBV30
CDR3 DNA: TGTGCCTGGAGTTTGGGGGGAGTAGGAGGAAAACTGTTTTTT
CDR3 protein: CAWSLGGVGGKLFF

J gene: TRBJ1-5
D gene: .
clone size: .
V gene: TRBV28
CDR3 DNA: TGTGCCAGCAGTCCCTCCCCCTTCCGCGAGGGCAATCAGCCCCAGCATTTT
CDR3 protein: CASSPSPFREGNQPQHF

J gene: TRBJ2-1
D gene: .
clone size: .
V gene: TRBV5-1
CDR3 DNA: TGCGCCAGCAGCCGTAAGGGGGATGAGCAGTTCTTC
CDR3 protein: CASSRKGDEQFF

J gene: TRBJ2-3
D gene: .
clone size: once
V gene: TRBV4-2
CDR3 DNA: TGTGCCAGCAGCCAAGATCTCCCTAGTTCCCCAGATACGCAGTATTTT
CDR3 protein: CASSQDLPSSPDTQYF

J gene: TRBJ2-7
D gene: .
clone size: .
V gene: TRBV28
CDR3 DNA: TGTGCCAGCAGTTTTGTACAGCCATACGAGCAGTACTTC
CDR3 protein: CASSFVQPYEQYF

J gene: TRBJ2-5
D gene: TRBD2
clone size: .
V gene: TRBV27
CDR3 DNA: TGTGCCAGCAGTTTATCGCGCAGACTAGCGGGAAAAGAGACCCAGTACTTC
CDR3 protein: CASSLSRRLAGKETQYF

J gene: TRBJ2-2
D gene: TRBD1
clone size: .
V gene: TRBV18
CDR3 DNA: TGTGCCAGCTCAAATGGACAGGTCGCGAACACCGGGGAGCTGTTTTTT
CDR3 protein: CASSNGQVANTGELFF

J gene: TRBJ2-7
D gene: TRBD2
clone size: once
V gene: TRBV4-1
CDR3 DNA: TGCGCCAGCAGCCAAGGGGGCGGGAGGGCCTCCTACGAGCAGTACTTC
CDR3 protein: CASSQGGGRASYEQYF

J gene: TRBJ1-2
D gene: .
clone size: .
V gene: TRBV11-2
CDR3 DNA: TGTGCCAGCAGCTTAGGTACAGGGACGCAACTATATGGCTACACCTTC
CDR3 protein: CASSLGTGTQLYGYTF

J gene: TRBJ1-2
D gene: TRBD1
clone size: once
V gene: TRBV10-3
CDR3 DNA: TGTGCCATCAGGGCCGGACAGGACTACTATGGCTACACCTTC
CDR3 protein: CAIRAGQDYYGYTF

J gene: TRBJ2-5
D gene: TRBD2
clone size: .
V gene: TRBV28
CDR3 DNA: TGTGCCAGTCGGACTAGCGGGAGTGAGACCCAGTACTTC
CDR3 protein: CASRTSGSETQYF

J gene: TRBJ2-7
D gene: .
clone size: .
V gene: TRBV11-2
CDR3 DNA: TGTGCCAGCAGCACGAACCCAGACGGGGGCTACGAGCAGTACTTC
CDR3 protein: CASSTNPDGGYEQYF

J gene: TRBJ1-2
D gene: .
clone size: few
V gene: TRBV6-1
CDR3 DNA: TGTGCCAGCAGTGGTACTTTGTGGGGCTACACCTTC
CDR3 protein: CASSGTLWGYTF

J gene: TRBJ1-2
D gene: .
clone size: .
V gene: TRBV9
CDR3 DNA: TGTGCCAGCAGCCCCCGACTTCGGACTGTGGAAGGCTACACCTTC
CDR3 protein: CASSPRLRTVEGYTF

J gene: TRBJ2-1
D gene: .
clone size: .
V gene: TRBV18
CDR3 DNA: TGTGCCAGCTCACCTAAGCGGACCGGCCTGAGCTCCTACAATGAGCAGTTCTTC
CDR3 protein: CASSPKRTGLSSYNEQFF

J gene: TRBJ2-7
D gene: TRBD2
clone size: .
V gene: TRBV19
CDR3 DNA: TGTGCCAGTAGTATTAGCGGGACCTCCTACGAGCAGTACTTC
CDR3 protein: CASSISGTSYEQYF

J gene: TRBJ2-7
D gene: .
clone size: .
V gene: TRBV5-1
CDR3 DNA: TGCGCCAGCAGCTTGGCTGGTGGGCCCTACGAGCAGTACTTC
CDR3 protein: CASSLAGGPYEQYF

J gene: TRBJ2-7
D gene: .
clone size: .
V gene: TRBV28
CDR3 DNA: TGTGCCAGCACCCCCTTGTCAGGAGGTTACGAGCAGTACTTC
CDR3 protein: CASTPLSGGYEQYF

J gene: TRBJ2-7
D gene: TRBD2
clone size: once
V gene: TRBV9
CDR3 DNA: TGTGCCAGCAGCGTAAGGGGACTAGACGCCTACGAGCAGTACTTC
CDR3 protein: CASSVRGLDAYEQYF

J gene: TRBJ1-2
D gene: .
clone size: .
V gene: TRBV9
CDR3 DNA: TGTGCCAGCAGCGTAGGCGCAGGGGACTATGGCTACACCTTC
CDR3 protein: CASSVGAGDYGYTF

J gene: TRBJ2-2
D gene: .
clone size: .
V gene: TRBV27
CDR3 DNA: TGTGCCAGCAGTTCGTCCCAGGGGACCGGGGAGCTGTTTTTT
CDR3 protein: CASSSSQGTGELFF

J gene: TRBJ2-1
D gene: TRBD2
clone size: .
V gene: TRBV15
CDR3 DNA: TGTGCCACCAGCAGATCAAATCTAGCGGGAGGACTCTACAATGAGCAGTTCTTC
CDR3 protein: CATSRSNLAGGLYNEQFF

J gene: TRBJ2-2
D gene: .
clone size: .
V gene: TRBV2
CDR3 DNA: TGTGCCAGCACAACGAACACCGGGGAGCTGTTTTTT
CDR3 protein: CASTTNTGELFF

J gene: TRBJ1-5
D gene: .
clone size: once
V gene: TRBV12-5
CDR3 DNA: TGTGCTAGTGGTTTTTGGGGGGGAGGGGGGCCCCAGCATTTT
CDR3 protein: CASGFWGGGGPQHF

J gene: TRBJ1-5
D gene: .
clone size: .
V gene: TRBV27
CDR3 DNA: TGTGCCAGCAGCTACACAGGTATAGGGGATCAGCCCCAGCATTTT
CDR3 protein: CASSYTGIGDQPQHF